These 19 T cell receptor beta chains share one sample of origin, sequenced in a study of T cells in Graves' hyperthyroidism and ophthalmopathy. The source material, RNA transcripts, was used to amplify TCR beta CDR3 regions. The HTBI primer set was used in a first-round RT-PCR of the TCR CDR3. MiXCR, run by TCRdb on the multiplex PCR reads, gives a single entry per CDR3 protein. The sample lists hundreds of thousands of distinct CDR3 sequences, roughly 40% occurring once. Sequenced material: blood. The receptor source for this set is a man younger than 35 with Graves' hyperthyroidism.

This clonotype has just one count. The CDR3 protein is CASSQAPGLSDTQYF. As DNA, the CDR3 is TGCGCCAGCAGCCAAGCCCCGGGTTTGTCAGATACGCAGTATTTT. This chain uses TRBV4-1 with TRBJ2-3; D remains unclear. Germline V gene lookup returns CDR1 MGHRA and CDR2 YSYEKL. Trimming removed 1 base at V and 4 bases at J, with 12 bases between. The CDR3 has 15 amino acids.

The rearrangement links TRBV9 to TRBJ2-3; tentatively, D is TRBD2 (6 bases). CDR3 length equals 15 residues. The V gene's germline CDR1 is SGDLS and CDR2 YYNGEE. Trimming shortened V by 0 bases and J by 2 bases, and 10 bases separated the two germline ends. The CDR3 reads CASSVEGGFTDTQYF. Written as DNA, the CDR3 is TGTGCCAGCAGCGTAGAAGGAGGGTTCACAGATACGCAGTATTTT.

This clonotype was counted between two and nine times. V gene TRBV20-1 combines with J gene TRBJ2-7; D uncertain. Trimming removed 1 base at V and 0 bases at J, with 10 bases between. This CDR3 comprises 14 residues. Germline lookup yields CDR1 DFQATT and CDR2 SNEGSKA (reference sequence). The DNA for the CDR3 is TGCAGTGCTAGAGGCCTTGACGTCTCCTACGAGCAGTACTTC. Protein: CSARGLDVSYEQYF.

The V gene is TRBV12-3 or TRBV12-4, the J gene TRBJ1-1, with no clear D. The CDR3 sequence is 20 residues long. V dropped 2 bases and J dropped 1 base, with 26 bases sitting between them. CDR3 DNA sequence: TGTGCCAGCAGTTTAATGGGTCCCACCCCGCTCTTCCTACCGAACACTGAAGCTTTCTTT. Residues: CASSLMGPTPLFLPNTEAFF.

The rearrangement uses TRBV4-1 and TRBJ2-5; TRBD1 might be the D (6 bases). V was shortened by 0 bases and J by 6 bases, with 17 bases between the two germline ends. This CDR3 is built from 16 residues. Germline V gives CDR1 MGHRA, CDR2 YSYEKL. The CDR3 region is CASSQDRTERGKTQYF. For the CDR3, the DNA is TGCGCCAGCAGCCAAGATCGGACTGAGAGGGGGAAGACCCAGTACTTC.

This sequence joins TRBV7-9 and TRBJ1-2, with D perhaps TRBD1 (5 bases). The germline V and J ends were trimmed by 2 bases and 8 bases, with 12 bases remaining between them. The CDR3 is 13 residues long. The germline V gene encodes CDR1 SEHNR and CDR2 FQNEAQ (reference sequence). The CDR3 DNA reads TGTGCCAGCAGCTTAAGGGGAGGGCAGGGCTACACCTTC. Its translation: CASSLRGGQGYTF. Drawing the rest from reference TRBV7-9 and TRBJ1-2, the complete variable domain is DTGVSQNPRHKITKRGQNVTFRCDPISEHNRLYWYRQTLGQGPEFLTYFQNEAQLEKSRLLSDRFSAERPKGSFSTLEIQRTEQGDSAMYLCASSLRGGQGYTFGSGTRLTVV.

The V call is TRBV29-1, the J call TRBJ1-1, with a possible D match to TRBD1 (6 bases). The CDR3 runs 12 residues. Trimming removed 8 bases from V and 4 bases from J, with 14 bases in between. Germline V lookup: CDR1 SQVTM, CDR2 ANQGSEA. The CDR3 coding sequence is TGCAGCTTACCAGGGGTGAGCACTGAAGCTTTCTTT. It translates to CSLPGVSTEAFF.

This clonotype was observed many times. The chain recombines TRBV19 with TRBJ1-5, with 8 bases matching TRBD1. Unmatched junction bases numbered 7, after V lost 6 bases and J lost 9 bases. The CDR3 has 13 residues. CDR1 LNHDA and CDR2 SQIVND come from the germline V gene (reference sequence). DNA of the CDR3: TGTGCCAGTAGCCCGACAGGGGCAGCGCCCCAGCATTTT. This codes for CASSPTGAAPQHF.

This clonotype has a count of ten or more. The V call is TRBV10-3, the J call TRBJ1-2; 10 bases are shared with TRBD1. Unmatched junction bases numbered 11, after V lost 10 bases and J lost 6 bases. The CDR3 covers 14 residues. Germline V gene sequence: CDR1 ENHRY, CDR2 SYGVKD. CDR3 DNA: TGTGCCAGCCGCCCCGGACAGGGGGGCCATGGCTACACCTTC. This codes for CASRPGQGGHGYTF.

The sample holds many counts of this clonotype. The chain combines TRBV25-1 with TRBJ2-7; 9 bases fit TRBD2. Unmatched junction bases numbered 13, after V lost 6 bases and J lost 7 bases. CDR3 length: 15 amino acids. Germline CDR1 reads MGHDK; CDR2 reads SYGVNS. In DNA, the CDR3 is TGTGCCAGCAGCCCGATTGGGCTAGCGGGAAGTGAGCAGTACTTC. It is translated as CASSPIGLAGSEQYF.

This clonotype was picked up many times. The gene calls are TRBV7-9 and TRBJ2-7, with D tentatively TRBD1 (5 bases). CDR1 is SEHNR and CDR2 is FQNEAQ in the germline V gene (reference sequence). The CDR3 is 16 residues long. Trimming stripped 1 base from V and 2 bases from J, with 15 bases between. The CDR3 sequence is CASSLGHSGSTYEQYF. For the CDR3, the DNA is TGTGCCAGCAGCTTAGGACACTCAGGGTCAACCTACGAGCAGTACTTC.

This clonotype has a count of ten or more. The V and J genes are TRBV20-1 and TRBJ2-7; 14 nucleotides align to TRBD2. The CDR3 sequence is 18 residues long. Germline lookup yields CDR1 DFQATT and CDR2 SNEGSKA (reference sequence). V lost 5 bases and J lost 1; bases outside the gene matches: 13. The CDR3 is CSAFSTSGRASGSYEQYF. The CDR3 DNA is TGCAGTGCTTTTTCGACTAGCGGGAGGGCCAGTGGGTCCTACGAGCAGTACTTC.

This clonotype showed up just a few times. This chain joins TRBV2 and TRBJ2-2; perhaps TRBD2 as D (6 bases). Germline assignment: CDR1 SNHLY and CDR2 FYNNEI. Trimming pared 2 bases from V and 2 bases from J, leaving 12 bases between. CDR3 length: 16 residues. DNA for the CDR3: TGTGCCAGCAGTGAACGGAGGGCAGCCAACACCGGGGAGCTGTTTTTT. Protein product: CASSERRAANTGELFF.

This clonotype was seen once. The chain has TRBV19 and TRBJ2-7, with D possibly matching TRBD1 (5 bases). Germline CDR1 LNHDA, CDR2 SQIVND (reference sequence). V lost 8 bases to trimming and J lost 6 bases, with 20 bases between them. The CDR3 contains 14 residues. CDR3 sequence: CASSPQGAGFEQYF. The CDR3 DNA reads TGTGCCAGTTCCCCCCAAGGGGCAGGGTTCGAGCAGTACTTC.

The genes are TRBV9 and TRBJ2-2, with a possible D match to TRBD2 (6 bases). V lost 3 bases, J lost 0 bases, and 9 bases lay in between. Germline V lookup: CDR1 SGDLS, CDR2 YYNGEE. The CDR3 length is 15 residues. In DNA form, the CDR3 reads TGTGCCAGCAGCGCGGAGGGATCGAACACCGGGGAGCTGTTTTTT. It codes for CASSAEGSNTGELFF.

This clonotype was detected only a few times. The gene calls are TRBV6-5 and TRBJ2-5, with D maybe TRBD2 (6 bases). The germline gives CDR1 MNHEY, CDR2 SVGAGI. Trimming took 5 bases from V and 4 from J, leaving 14 bases between them. The CDR3 is 14 residues long. CDR3 residues: CASSNGLASETQYF. CDR3 nucleotides: TGTGCCAGCAGTAACGGGCTAGCGTCAGAGACCCAGTACTTC.

This chain uses TRBV7-2 with TRBJ2-5; possibly TRBD1 or TRBD2 for D (6 bases each). V lost 5 bases and J 5 bases, leaving 15 bases between the germline ends. The CDR3 is 14 residues long. The germline V gene has CDR1 SGHTA and CDR2 FQGNSA. CDR3 nucleotide sequence: TGTGCCAGCAGCCCCCGAAAAGGGGGGGAGACCCAGTACTTC. Translation: CASSPRKGGETQYF.

Of note for this clonotype: This sequence may be a read error, since a much larger clone differs from it by one base. This likely comes from a read error, as the CDR3 has no conserved phenylalanine or tryptophan at its end. The rearrangement joins TRBV24-1 to TRBJ2-1, with 8 bases aligning to TRBD2. Trimming took 8 bases from V and 7 from J; bases not matched to a gene: 12. Germline V lookup: CDR1 KGHDR, CDR2 SFDVKD. This CDR3 is built from 15 residues. CDR3 loop: CATNSAGRGENEQFL. CDR3 nucleotides: TGTGCCACCAACTCCGCCGGGAGGGGCGAGAATGAGCAGTTCCTC.

This clonotype was detected only a few times. In DNA, the CDR3 is TGTGCCAGTACAGGGATGAACACCGGGGAGCTGTTTTTT. Amino acid sequence: CASTGMNTGELFF. The rearrangement uses TRBV2 and TRBJ2-2, with D maybe TRBD1 (6 bases). Germline lookup yields CDR1 SNHLY and CDR2 FYNNEI. The CDR3 runs 13 residues. Trimming shortened V by 9 bases and J by 1 base, and 9 bases separated the two germline ends.